The source of this TCR beta chain is a study of OX40 agonist ivuxolimab in advanced cancers. V lost 2 bases and J lost 6, with 8 bases in between. The CDR3 length is 12 residues. From germline, CDR1 is SGHTA and CDR2 FQGTGA. The assay was immunoSEQ multiplex PCR, and TCRdb's table has in-frame clones only and misses some. The sample shows 76,000 or so clones, 85% of them seen only once. The sequencing used CD4+ or CD8+ T cells sorted from blood, collected in a trial of the OX40 agonist ivuxolimab. This receptor was identified in an adult with an advanced solid tumor such as melanoma, head and neck, liver or kidney cancer. The chain is built from TRBV7-3 and TRBJ2-7; D is undetermined. Here the CDR3 DNA reads TGTGCCAGCAGCTTATGGGTTTCCGAGCAGTACTTC. This translates into CASSLWVSEQYF.